This TCR beta chain derives from a study of cytomegalovirus exposure and HLA in healthy donors (TCRdb year 2017). In terms of the full investigation: According to an earlier analysis of 587 of the donors, 150 million to 200 million T cells yielded 95 million to 140 million unique TCR beta sequences and about 300 Gb of sequence data. Roughly 300 gigabases of sequencing data and around 85 million unique TCR sequences made up an early release that covered approximately 620 HLA-typed donors. The genetic ancestry cluster associated with self-reported Caucasian donors included about four fifths of the approximately 400 genotyped donors. The study aimed to test whether signatures of past pathogen exposure could be identified by cataloging public T cell receptors. Using immunosequencing, the study profiled T cell repertoires from 500 to 800 subjects and related those repertoires to cytomegalovirus serostatus. In addition to the first cohort of several hundred subjects, a separate validation cohort of 130 or so different subjects was used. The study combined high-throughput TCR immunosequencing, statistical association of individual TCRs with disease status, and machine learning to predict cytomegalovirus infection status. In a later analysis, previously published TCR beta repertoires from about 640 donors were re-analyzed and high-resolution HLA genotyping was added so that TCR occurrence patterns could be studied. Rather than using new phenotypic data, the later analysis identified candidate immune exposures from TCR beta sequences and from how often those sequences occurred across donors. To decide whether each TCR beta V gene segment behaved as functional or pseudogenic, an earlier analysis of approximately 620 of the donors relied on high-throughput TCR beta sequencing. Donor age, sex, ethnicity and CMV serostatus were compiled together with the repertoire data. In a later genetic analysis, genome-wide SNP genotypes for about three fifths of the roughly 670 donors were used, and that subset was treated as a discovery cohort. Every repertoire in the discovery cohort had been generated on one and the same sequencing platform. HLA typing included class I and class II loci at four-digit resolution. Typing coverage varied by locus: roughly 629-640 donors for A, B, C, DRB1 and DQB1; around 560 for DQA1; around 610 for DPA1; around 450 for DPB1. Because of strong linkage in the cohort, roughly five DR-DQ haplotypes were treated as single units for association and clustering. Among 300 to 500 genotyped donors of the cohort, an average of around 250,000 unique TCR beta nucleotide sequences was sequenced per donor, of which roughly 18% were non-productive. The paper as a whole reports these results and caveats: Broadly in line with IMGT annotations, most TCR beta V segments showed up in productive rearrangements about 90% or about 30% of the time in an earlier analysis of approximately 600 of the donors. Because HLA typing was unavailable for some donors at each locus, only the typed subset was used in association tests. Correlated functional status among segregating V segments might be attributable to linkage disequilibrium, but an unknown experimental factor could not be ruled out. A few of the identified cytomegalovirus-associated TCR beta chains were confirmed in vitro to be specific for cytomegalovirus antigens. Sequencing depth was assumed to be roughly uniform across donors in the presence/absence analyses, though that assumption may not hold. According to the authors, the approach could potentially be generalized to other disease states and immunological phenotypes. Over 15 rarely observed V segments, including chromosome 9 orphons, were excluded from the earlier analysis of several hundred of the donors because counts were too low. In this cohort, only TCR beta chains were sequenced, and detectable features were limited by the absence of alpha or paired-chain data. Immune exposure information for the cohort was limited to CMV serostatus. Some IMGT-functional V segments, including TRBV6-2 and TRBV6-3, could not be told apart with the 87-base-pair reads, so those segments were excluded. In a later genetic analysis, a missense DCLRE1C variant was associated with V-gene and J-gene trimming of TCR beta chains, and the association was replicated in an independent cohort. In the study, 150 to 200 TCR beta chains were listed as associated with cytomegalovirus. A later analysis associated around 16,000 TCR beta sequences with specific HLA alleles at a false discovery rate of 0.05. Compared with the 666-donor mean, donors in an Asian-associated ancestry cluster had fewer N-insertions in productive TCRs, according to a later genetic analysis. A further reported finding was that TCR beta sequences accurately predicted the HLA-A and HLA-B alleles for most subjects in the first cohort. A group of highly shared sequence variants was considered likely to be a technical artifact of the sequencing pipeline. According to a later analysis, most CMV-associated TCR beta chains appeared to be HLA-restricted, and the HLA associations seemed to be driven largely by CMV exposure. When HLA alleles, especially DR and DQ, strongly co-occurred, attributing TCR associations to individual alleles was difficult. According to a later analysis, TCR association rates differed among HLA loci, with DRB1 alleles showing the most associated TCRs and HLA-C alleles showing the fewest. Most TCR sequences were observed very rarely across donors, whereas some public TCRs were present in many individuals. The classifier was reported to diagnose cytomegalovirus status with high specificity and sensitivity in both the original cohort and the validation cohort. Compared with equally common non-associated chains, HLA-associated TCR beta chains in a later analysis were more clonally expanded and had lower generation probabilities. In a later analysis, several top co-occurrence clusters were reported to appear linked to parvovirus B19, influenza, CMV and Epstein-Barr virus.

The cohort comprised more than 550 healthy bone marrow donors. At the time of sampling, every cohort member was nominally healthy, though immune exposures that went unrecorded were likely present. The donor tested CMV seronegative and was one of the 352 seronegative cohort members. A peripheral blood sample was collected from each donor, and TCR beta sequencing was performed on peripheral blood mononuclear cells. The Qiagen DNeasy Blood Extraction Kit was used to extract genomic DNA from the blood cell samples. The protocol used for the library was the immunoSEQ multiplex PCR assay. The multiplex PCR relied on a mix of 60 forward primers for TCR Vbeta segments and 13 reverse primers for TCR Jbeta segments. Amplification of the CDR3 region of rearranged TCR beta genes was performed with a multiplex PCR assay on genomic DNA. The amplified TCR beta libraries were sequenced on the Illumina HiSeq System as 87-base-pair reads. The original pipeline was this. A later analysis counted approximately 84 million unique TCR beta chains across the 650 to 700 repertoires, and roughly 9.9 million of these chains were shared by at least two donors. Raw reads were error-corrected and collapsed into unique sequences with a nearest-neighbor algorithm that merged closely related sequences to remove PCR and sequencing errors. CDR3 sequences were aligned to IMGT reference sequences to assign V, D and J gene segments. For a sequence to be retained, at least a six-nucleotide match to both a V gene segment and a J gene segment was required. A rearrangement was called productive if the CDR3 had no stop codons and remained in frame with V and J, and every other rearrangement was called non-productive. CDR3 was defined according to IMGT convention as the region running from the second conserved V-encoded cysteine to the conserved J-encoded phenylalanine. Sequences without an unambiguous match to a single V gene segment were excluded from the earlier analysis of a few hundred of the donors. An earlier analysis of 587 of the donors classified V segments as functional when productive rearrangements were above 56.7% and as segregating when the standard deviation between donors was above 5%. A statistical classification framework was built for diagnosing cytomegalovirus status from the catalog of TCR beta chain sequences. In a later analysis, V and J genes were assigned by comparing TCR nucleotide sequences against IMGT/GENE-DB human TR gene sequences. In a later analysis, CDR3 sequences and most-parsimonious VDJ recombination scenarios were assigned using the TCRdist pipeline. In a later analysis, each TCR beta chain was defined by its CDR3 amino acid sequence together with its V-gene family, and reads lacking a unique V-gene family were excluded. A later analysis removed 500 to 650 highly shared, low-generation-probability nucleotide sequences to deal with suspected cross-contamination and a sequencing artifact. In a later analysis, a clonal expansion index was calculated for each public chain from normalized within-repertoire ranks of inferred template counts. In a later analysis, generation probabilities were computed using a VDJ recombination model fitted to out-of-frame rearrangements, and the results were checked against IGoR. In a later analysis, hypergeometric tests were used to score TCR-TCR, TCR-HLA and TCR-CMV co-occurrence, with a repertoire-size bias correction applied to TCR pairs. A later analysis estimated false discovery rates by permuting HLA or CMV assignments 20 times. In a later analysis, co-occurring TCRs were grouped using DBSCAN, and TCRdist sequence similarity was added for clustering within HLA-allele-positive subsets. Repertoires with fewer than 30,000 or more than 120,000 public chains, plus five repertoires with anomalous nucleotide sharing, were excluded from co-occurrence clustering. Drawn from immuneACCESS, this table holds only the in-frame rearrangements with V and J called that TCRdb kept. Clones are partly lost; checked studies trace under half to an unresolved V gene and leave the rest unexplained. The V and J calls and clone size come from that table; D and trimming were worked out from the DNA. The sample profile shows 110,000 to 150,000 clones; 75% to 90% of them were found once. Over 0.95% of the sample goes to the ten largest clones.

With regard to this clone: Which antigen it targets is not known. No per-base quality is available; no much larger clone lies one base away.

Spanning cysteine to phenylalanine, the CDR3 consists of 15 amino acids. Only the CDR3 region is kept as DNA, spanning 45 bases read in frame from base 1. The trim is 3 bases for V and 1 base for J, with a gap of 9 bases between the germline ends. For CDR1 and CDR2, the germline V gene lists MDHEN and SYDVKM. Sequencing used PBMCs. The V and J segments used are TRBV28 and TRBJ1-4; a confident D gene designation cannot be given. The receptor's source is a female donor in good health and CMV-seronegative. The CDR3 corresponds to CASSFVGETNEKLFF. In nucleotides, the sequence is TGTGCCAGCAGTTTTGTCGGGGAAACTAATGAAAAACTGTTTTTT.